Given below is one TCR beta chain in context. These data are taken from a study of T cells in localized non-small cell lung cancer. The table came from immunoSEQ multiplex PCR; TCRdb's copy has only in-frame clones and leaves some out. The sample records over 15,000 clones, about nine tenths being singletons. Germline assignment: CDR1 SGHRS and CDR2 YFSETQ. V was clipped by 0 bases and J by 0 bases; unmatched bases: 5. There are 18 residues in the CDR3. Specimen: peripheral blood, collected before any cancer treatment. The chain carries TRBV5-1 and TRBJ2-6; 8 nucleotides match TRBD2. The clonotype was recovered from a female donor over 55 with stage III squamous cell lung carcinoma. CDR3 sequence reads: CASSLGLARSSGANVLTF. The CDR3, as DNA: TGCGCCAGCAGCTTGGGACTAGCGCGTAGCTCTGGGGCCAACGTCCTGACTTTC.